Sequencing of this T cell receptor beta chain was carried out in a study of T cells in Graves' hyperthyroidism and ophthalmopathy. Study results and caveats: Most thyroid clonotypes with frequency above 0.001 were detected in blood.

This clonotype showed up many times. Its antigen is undetermined. The source material, RNA transcripts, was used to amplify TCR beta CDR3 regions. The study used the HTBI primer set for a first-round RT-PCR of the TCR CDR3. TCRdb redid the calling of the multiplex PCR reads with MiXCR, one entry per CDR3 protein. The sample records 400,000 to 500,000 distinct CDR3 sequences, about 15% being singletons. Each patient was aged 18 to 65 and had newly diagnosed hyperthyroidism of under 2 months' duration. For the diagnoses, clinical symptoms, serum thyroxine and TRAb, thyroid ultrasound and orbital computed tomography were used. PBMCs were sourced from roughly 9.3 ml fresh peripheral blood. The CDR3 runs to 17 residues. V lost 0 bases, J lost 1 base, and 10 bases lay in between. CDR1 and CDR2 (germline): MGHRA, YSYEKL.

This clonotype was obtained from a woman between 18 and 29 years old with Graves' hyperthyroidism. This rearrangement joins TRBV4-1 to TRBJ2-6, with D perhaps TRBD1 or TRBD2 (5 bases each). The sequenced sample was blood. CDR3 loop: CASSQEGDGSGANVLTF. In DNA form, the CDR3 reads TGCGCCAGCAGCCAAGAAGGGGACGGGTCTGGGGCCAACGTCCTGACTTTC.